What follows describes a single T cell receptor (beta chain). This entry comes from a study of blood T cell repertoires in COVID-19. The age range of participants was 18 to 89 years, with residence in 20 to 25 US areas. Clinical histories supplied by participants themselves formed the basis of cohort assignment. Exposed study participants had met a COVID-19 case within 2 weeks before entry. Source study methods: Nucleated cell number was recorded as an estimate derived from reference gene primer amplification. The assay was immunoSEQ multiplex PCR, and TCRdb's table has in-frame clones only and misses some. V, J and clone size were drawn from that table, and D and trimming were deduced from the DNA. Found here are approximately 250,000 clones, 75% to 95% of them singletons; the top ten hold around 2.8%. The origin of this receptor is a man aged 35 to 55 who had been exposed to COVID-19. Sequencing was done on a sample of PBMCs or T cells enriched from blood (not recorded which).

The CDR3 loop is CASSHRNKNSPLHF. Here the CDR3 DNA reads TGTGCCAGCAGCCACAGGAATAAAAATTCACCCCTCCACTTT. This sequence joins TRBV3-1 (or the pseudogene TRBV3-2) and TRBJ1-6; D unresolved. From germline, CDR1 is LGHDT and CDR2 YNNKEL (reference sequence). V dropped 3 bases and J dropped 7 bases, with 10 bases sitting between them. The CDR3 loop spans 14 amino acids.